Below, one TCR beta chain is given with its context. Antigen unknown. Other DNA sequences within the sample encode an identical CDR3. Assay used: immunoSEQ multiplex PCR; TCRdb lists only in-frame clones, some missing. This table holds about 250,000 clones, more than 75% found once. The data were taken from a study of cytomegalovirus exposure and HLA in healthy donors. As for the study in general: The roughly 120 validation repertoires used the same platform as the roughly 670 first-cohort repertoires (as reported by a later analysis).

The study's findings and limits: The investigators catalogued 164 TCR beta chains as cytomegalovirus-associated. Rare TCR sequences dominated, though some public TCRs recurred in many donors.

V trimming: 4 bases; J trimming: 0 bases; junction bases outside the gene matches: 2. Per germline, CDR1 SGHRS and CDR2 YFSETQ. The CDR3 loop spans 16 amino acids. The chain combines TRBV5-1 with TRBJ2-1, with 12 bases lining up with TRBD2. Sequenced input: PBMCs. The clonotype comes from a young man in good health and CMV-seropositive. In nucleotides, the CDR3 is TGCGCCAGCAGCCTGACTAGCGGGAGCTCCTACAATGAGCAGTTCTTC. Residues: CASSLTSGSSYNEQFF.